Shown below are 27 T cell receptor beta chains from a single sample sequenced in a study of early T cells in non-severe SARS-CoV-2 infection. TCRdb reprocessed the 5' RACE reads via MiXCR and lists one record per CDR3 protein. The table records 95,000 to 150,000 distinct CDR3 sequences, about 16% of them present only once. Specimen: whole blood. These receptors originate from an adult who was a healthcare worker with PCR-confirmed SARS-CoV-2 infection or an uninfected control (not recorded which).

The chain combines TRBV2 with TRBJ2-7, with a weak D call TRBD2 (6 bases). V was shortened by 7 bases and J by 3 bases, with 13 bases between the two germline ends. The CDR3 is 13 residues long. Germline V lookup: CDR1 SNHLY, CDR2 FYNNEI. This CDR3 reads CASTRDGGYEQYF. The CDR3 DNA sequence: TGTGCCAGCACCCGGGACGGGGGCTACGAGCAGTACTTC.

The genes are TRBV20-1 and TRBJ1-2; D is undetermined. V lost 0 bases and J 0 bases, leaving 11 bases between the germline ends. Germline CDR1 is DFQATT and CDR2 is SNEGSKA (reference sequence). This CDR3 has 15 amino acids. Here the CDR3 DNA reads TGCAGTGCTAGAGAAAGGTCTGCGGCTAACTATGGCTACACCTTC. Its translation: CSARERSAANYGYTF.

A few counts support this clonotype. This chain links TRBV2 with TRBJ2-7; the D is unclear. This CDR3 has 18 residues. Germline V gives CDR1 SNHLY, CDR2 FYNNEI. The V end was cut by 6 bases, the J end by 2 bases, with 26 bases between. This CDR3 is CASRGLRTGRRGPYEQYF. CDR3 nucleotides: TGTGCCAGCAGGGGCTTGCGGACGGGCCGTCGCGGCCCCTACGAGCAGTACTTC.

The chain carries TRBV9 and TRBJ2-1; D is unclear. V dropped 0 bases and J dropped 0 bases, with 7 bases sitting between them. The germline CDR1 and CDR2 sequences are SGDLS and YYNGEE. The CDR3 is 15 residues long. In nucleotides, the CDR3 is TGTGCCAGCAGCGTAGAGCTGAGCTCCTACAATGAGCAGTTCTTC. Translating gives CASSVELSSYNEQFF.

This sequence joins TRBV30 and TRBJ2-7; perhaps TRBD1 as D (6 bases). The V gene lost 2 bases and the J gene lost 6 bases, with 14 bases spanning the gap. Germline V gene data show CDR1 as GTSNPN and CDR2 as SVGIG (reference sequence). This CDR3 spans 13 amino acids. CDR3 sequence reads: CAWSRQGLREQYF. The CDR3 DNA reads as TGTGCCTGGAGTAGGCAGGGGCTTCGCGAGCAGTACTTC.

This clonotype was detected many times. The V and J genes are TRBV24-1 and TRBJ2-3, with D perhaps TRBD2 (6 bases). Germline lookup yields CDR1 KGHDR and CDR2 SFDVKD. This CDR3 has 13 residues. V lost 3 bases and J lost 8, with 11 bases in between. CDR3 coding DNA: TGTGCCACCAGTGATGGAGGGAGTGGTACGCAGTATTTT. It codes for CATSDGGSGTQYF.

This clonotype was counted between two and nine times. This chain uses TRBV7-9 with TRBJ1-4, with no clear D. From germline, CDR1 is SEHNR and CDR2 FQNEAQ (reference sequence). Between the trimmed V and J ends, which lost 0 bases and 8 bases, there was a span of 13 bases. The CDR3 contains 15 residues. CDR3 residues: CASSLASGFGEKLFF. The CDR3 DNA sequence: TGTGCCAGCAGCTTAGCATCGGGGTTTGGGGAAAAACTGTTTTTT.

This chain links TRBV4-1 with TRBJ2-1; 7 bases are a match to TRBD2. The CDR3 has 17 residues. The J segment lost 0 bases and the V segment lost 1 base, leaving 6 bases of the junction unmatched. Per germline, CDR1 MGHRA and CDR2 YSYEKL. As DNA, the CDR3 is TGCGCCAGCAGCCAAGGGGGGGGACTTTCCTCCTACAATGAGCAGTTCTTC. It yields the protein CASSQGGGLSSYNEQFF.

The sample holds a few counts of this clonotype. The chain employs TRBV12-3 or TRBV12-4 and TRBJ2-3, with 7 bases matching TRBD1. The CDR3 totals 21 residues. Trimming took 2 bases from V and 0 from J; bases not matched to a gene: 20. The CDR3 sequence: CASSLSWAGGSKRYSTDTQYF. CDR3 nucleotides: TGTGCCAGCAGTTTAAGTTGGGCAGGGGGAAGTAAAAGATATAGCACAGATACGCAGTATTTT.

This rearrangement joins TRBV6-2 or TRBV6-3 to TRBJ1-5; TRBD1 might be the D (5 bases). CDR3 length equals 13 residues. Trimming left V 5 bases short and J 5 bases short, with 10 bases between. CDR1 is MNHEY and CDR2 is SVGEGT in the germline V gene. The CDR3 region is CASSNTGYQPQHF. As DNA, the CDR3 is TGTGCCAGCAGTAATACAGGTTATCAGCCCCAGCATTTT.

CDR3 amino acids: CASSLVRRNEQFF. The CDR3, as DNA: TGTGCCAGCAGTTTAGTACGCCGCAATGAGCAGTTCTTC. The genes are TRBV12-3 or TRBV12-4 and TRBJ2-1; D not resolved. The V and J ends lost 1 base and 6 bases respectively, with 7 bases between them. The length of the CDR3 is 13 residues.

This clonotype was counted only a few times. The CDR3 protein is CATAGNTEAFF. As DNA, the CDR3 is TGTGCCACCGCGGGGAACACTGAAGCTTTCTTT. The chain joins TRBV10-3 to TRBJ1-1; D not resolved. The V end was cut by 10 bases, the J end by 1 base, with 7 bases between. Germline CDR1 ENHRY, CDR2 SYGVKD. The CDR3 contains 11 residues.

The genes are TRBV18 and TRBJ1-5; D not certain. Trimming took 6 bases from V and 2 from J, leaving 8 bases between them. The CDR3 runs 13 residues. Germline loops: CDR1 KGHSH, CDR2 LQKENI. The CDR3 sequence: CASSQGGNQPQHF. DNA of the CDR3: TGTGCCAGCTCCCAAGGCGGCAATCAGCCCCAGCATTTT.

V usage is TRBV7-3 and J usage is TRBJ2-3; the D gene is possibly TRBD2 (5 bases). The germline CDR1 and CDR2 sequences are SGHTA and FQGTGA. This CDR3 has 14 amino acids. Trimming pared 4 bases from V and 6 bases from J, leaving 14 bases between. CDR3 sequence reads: CASSSQAAGDTQYF. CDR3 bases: TGTGCCAGCAGCTCGCAGGCGGCGGGCGATACGCAGTATTTT.

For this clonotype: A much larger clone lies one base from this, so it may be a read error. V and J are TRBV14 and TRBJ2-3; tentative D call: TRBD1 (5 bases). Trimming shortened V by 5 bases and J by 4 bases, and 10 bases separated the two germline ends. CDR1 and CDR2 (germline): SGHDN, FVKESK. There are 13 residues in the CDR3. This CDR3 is CASSSTVADTQYF. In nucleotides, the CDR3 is TGTGCCAGCAGCTCGACAGTTGCAGATACGCAGTATTTT.

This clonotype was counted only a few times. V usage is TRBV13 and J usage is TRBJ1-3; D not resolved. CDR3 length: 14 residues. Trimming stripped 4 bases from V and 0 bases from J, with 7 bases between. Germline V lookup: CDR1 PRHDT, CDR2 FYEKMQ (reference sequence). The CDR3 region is CASSSGSSGNTIYF. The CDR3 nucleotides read TGTGCCAGCAGCTCCGGGAGCTCTGGAAACACCATATATTTT.

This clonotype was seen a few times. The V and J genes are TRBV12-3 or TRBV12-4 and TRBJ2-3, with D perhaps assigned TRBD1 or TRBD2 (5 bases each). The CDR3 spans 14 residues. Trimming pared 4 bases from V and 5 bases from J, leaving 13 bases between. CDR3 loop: CASSSGTSIDTQYF. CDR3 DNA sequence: TGTGCCAGCAGTTCCGGGACGTCCATAGATACGCAGTATTTT.

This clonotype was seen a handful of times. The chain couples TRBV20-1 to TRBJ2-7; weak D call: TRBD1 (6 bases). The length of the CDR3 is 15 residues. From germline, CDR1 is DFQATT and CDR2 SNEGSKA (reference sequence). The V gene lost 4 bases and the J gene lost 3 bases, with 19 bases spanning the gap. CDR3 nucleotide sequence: TGCAGTGCTATAACTCTAGGGGGTTCGCGCTACGAGCAGTACTTC. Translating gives CSAITLGGSRYEQYF.

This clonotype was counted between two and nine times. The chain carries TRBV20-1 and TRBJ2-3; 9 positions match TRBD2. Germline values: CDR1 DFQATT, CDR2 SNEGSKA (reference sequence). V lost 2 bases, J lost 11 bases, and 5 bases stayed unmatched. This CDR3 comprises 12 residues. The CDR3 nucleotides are TGCAGTGCTAGATCCGGAGCGGGGGGGCAGTATTTT. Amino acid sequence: CSARSGAGGQYF.

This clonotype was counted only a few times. The CDR3 DNA is TGTGCCAGCTTCGGGCCACCCCGGGGCTATGGCTACACCTTC. Translated: CASFGPPRGYGYTF. V usage is TRBV6-2 or TRBV6-3 and J usage is TRBJ1-2; no definite D call. The CDR3 consists of 14 residues. Germline CDR1 is MNHEY and CDR2 is SVGEGT. V was pared by 8 bases and J by 4 bases, with 17 bases between.

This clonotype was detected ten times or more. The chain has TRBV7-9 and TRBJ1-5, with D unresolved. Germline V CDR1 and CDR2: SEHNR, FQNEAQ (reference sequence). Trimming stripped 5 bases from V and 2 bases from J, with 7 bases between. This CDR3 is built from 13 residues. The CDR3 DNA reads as TGTGCCAGCAGCGATTCCCGCAATCAGCCCCAGCATTTT. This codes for CASSDSRNQPQHF. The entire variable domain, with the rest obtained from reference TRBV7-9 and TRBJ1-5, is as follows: DTGVSQNPRHKITKRGQNVTFRCDPISEHNRLYWYRQTLGQGPEFLTYFQNEAQLEKSRLLSDRFSAERPKGSFSTLEIQRTEQGDSAMYLCASSDSRNQPQHFGDGTRLSIL.

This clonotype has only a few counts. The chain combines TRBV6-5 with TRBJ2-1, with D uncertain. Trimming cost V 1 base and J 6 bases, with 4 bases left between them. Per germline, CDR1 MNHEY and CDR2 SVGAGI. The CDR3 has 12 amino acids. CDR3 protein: CASSYLGNEQFF. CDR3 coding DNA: TGTGCCAGCAGTTACTTAGGCAATGAGCAGTTCTTC.

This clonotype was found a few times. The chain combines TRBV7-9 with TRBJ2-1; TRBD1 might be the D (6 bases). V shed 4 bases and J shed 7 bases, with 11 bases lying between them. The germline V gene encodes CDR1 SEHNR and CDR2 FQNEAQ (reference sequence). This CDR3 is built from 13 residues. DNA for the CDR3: TGTGCCAGCAGCTGGGCAGGGGATAATGAGCAGTTCTTC. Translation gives CASSWAGDNEQFF.

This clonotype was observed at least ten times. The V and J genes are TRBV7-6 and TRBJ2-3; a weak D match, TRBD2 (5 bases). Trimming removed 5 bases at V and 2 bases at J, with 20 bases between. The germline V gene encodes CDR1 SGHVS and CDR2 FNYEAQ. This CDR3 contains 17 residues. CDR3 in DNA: TGTGCCAGCAGCCCCCGAGGACTCGCTCCTATCACAGATACGCAGTATTTT. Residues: CASSPRGLAPITDTQYF.

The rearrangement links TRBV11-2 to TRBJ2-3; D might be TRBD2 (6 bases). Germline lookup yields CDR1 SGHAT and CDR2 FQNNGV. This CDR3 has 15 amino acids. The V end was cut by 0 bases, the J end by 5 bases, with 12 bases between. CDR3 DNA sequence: TGTGCCAGCAGCTTAGATCTTTTGGAGGGAGATACGCAGTATTTT. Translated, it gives CASSLDLLEGDTQYF.

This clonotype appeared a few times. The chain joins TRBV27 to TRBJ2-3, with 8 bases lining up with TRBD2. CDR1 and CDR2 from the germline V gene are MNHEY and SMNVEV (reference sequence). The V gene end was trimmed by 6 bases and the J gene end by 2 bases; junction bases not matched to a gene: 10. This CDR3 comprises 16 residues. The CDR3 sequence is CASRARLARATDTQYF. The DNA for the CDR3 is TGTGCCAGCAGGGCCCGACTAGCGAGGGCCACAGATACGCAGTATTTT.

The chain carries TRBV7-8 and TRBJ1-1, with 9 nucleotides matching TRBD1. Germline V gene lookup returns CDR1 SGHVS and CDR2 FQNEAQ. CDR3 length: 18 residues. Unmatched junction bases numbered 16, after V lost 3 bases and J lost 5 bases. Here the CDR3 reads CASSFESYRDREETEAFF. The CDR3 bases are TGTGCCAGCAGCTTTGAGTCCTACCGGGACAGGGAGGAAACTGAAGCTTTCTTT.